The next 23 T cell receptor beta chains were all read from a single sample in a study of OX40 agonist ivuxolimab in advanced cancers. Measured with immunoSEQ multiplex PCR; TCRdb has only the in-frame clones, and not every one. The repertoire holds about 66,000 clones, with approximately 82% as singletons. Sequenced here: CD4+ or CD8+ T cells sorted from blood, sampled in a trial of the OX40 agonist ivuxolimab. These receptors all stem from an adult with an advanced solid tumor such as melanoma, head and neck, liver or kidney cancer.

J is TRBJ1-1 and V is TRBV7-2, with D possibly being TRBD1 (5 bases). V lost 2 bases to trimming and J lost 5 bases, with 12 bases between them. The CDR3 has 14 amino acids. The germline gives CDR1 SGHTA, CDR2 FQGNSA. CDR3 residues: CASSLRGGGTEAFF. The CDR3 nucleotides read TGTGCCAGCAGCTTACGGGGCGGAGGGACTGAAGCTTTCTTT.

This clone was seen only a few times. V is TRBV30 and J is TRBJ1-1; TRBD1 matches 9 bases. The CDR3 is 13 residues long. The germline V gene encodes CDR1 GTSNPN and CDR2 SVGIG (reference sequence). Losses at the gene ends were 4 bases for V and 1 base for J; bases not matched to a gene: 1. CDR3 sequence reads: CAWMGQGNTEAFF. The CDR3 bases are TGTGCCTGGATGGGACAGGGGAACACTGAAGCTTTCTTT.

The V call is TRBV5-4, the J call TRBJ2-1; 10 positions match TRBD1. The length of the CDR3 is 17 residues. In germline, CDR1 is SGHNT, CDR2 YYREEE (reference sequence). V was clipped by 4 bases and J by 7 bases; unmatched bases: 14. Here the CDR3 DNA reads TGTGCCAGCAGCCCAGGATGGACAGGGGGTTTTCTGAATGAGCAGTTCTTC. It yields the protein CASSPGWTGGFLNEQFF.

The DNA for the CDR3 is TGTGCCAGCAGTCCCACTAGCGGGAGCTCCTACGAGCAGTACTTC. It codes for CASSPTSGSSYEQYF. This rearrangement joins TRBV9 to TRBJ2-7, with 11 bases identical to TRBD2. The CDR3 is made up of 15 amino acids. Germline-derived CDR1 and CDR2 are SGDLS and YYNGEE. Trimming cost V 5 bases and J 0 bases; bases outside gene matches: 4.

V usage is TRBV10-3 and J usage is TRBJ1-2; TRBD1 is a possible D gene (5 bases). CDR3 length: 13 amino acids. V dropped 7 bases and J dropped 1 base, with 10 bases sitting between them. CDR1 ENHRY and CDR2 SYGVKD come from the germline V gene. The CDR3, as DNA: TGTGCCATCACTGGGACGGTTAACTATGGCTACACCTTC. The encoded protein is CAITGTVNYGYTF.

This chain joins TRBV18 and TRBJ1-1; 9 bases are a match to TRBD1. Germline values: CDR1 KGHSH, CDR2 LQKENI. The CDR3 consists of 16 residues. With V trimmed by 0 bases and J by 0 bases, 2 bases remained unmatched. This CDR3 reads CASSPPDRGMNTEAFF. CDR3 nucleotide sequence: TGTGCCAGCTCACCACCGGACAGGGGCATGAACACTGAAGCTTTCTTT.

The CDR3 sequence: CASSSPGQGQETQYF. Written as DNA, the CDR3 is TGTGCCAGTAGTTCCCCTGGACAGGGACAAGAGACCCAGTACTTC. The chain combines TRBV19 with TRBJ2-5, with 8 bases identical to TRBD1. Trimming cost V 5 bases and J 2 bases; bases outside gene matches: 7. This CDR3 is built from 15 residues. Germline V CDR1 and CDR2: LNHDA, SQIVND (reference sequence).

The chain couples TRBV7-3 to TRBJ2-2; 11 bases map to TRBD1. The V gene end was trimmed by 5 bases and the J gene end by 5 bases; junction bases not matched to a gene: 1. The CDR3 spans 14 residues. Germline CDR1 is SGHTA and CDR2 is FQGTGA. The CDR3: CASSRDRGTGELFF. The DNA of the CDR3 is TGTGCCAGCAGCCGGGACAGGGGGACCGGGGAGCTGTTTTTT.

The genes are TRBV5-6 and TRBJ2-1, with TRBD2 identical over 8 bases. The germline V gene has CDR1 SGHDT and CDR2 YYEEEE. The CDR3 runs 15 residues. V was pared by 5 bases and J by 1 base, with 5 bases of the junction left unmatched. CDR3 in amino acids: CASRGTRGSYNEQFF. CDR3 nucleotide sequence: TGTGCCAGCAGGGGGACTAGAGGGTCCTACAATGAGCAGTTCTTC.

V usage is TRBV15 and J usage is TRBJ2-5, with 8 bases that match TRBD1. Germline V gene lookup returns CDR1 LNHNV and CDR2 YYDKDF (reference sequence). V was pared by 0 bases and J by 5 bases, with 5 bases of the junction left unmatched. The CDR3 is made up of 15 amino acids. CDR3 nucleotide sequence: TGTGCCACCAGCAGAGACAGGGGGCGCCCCGAGACCCAGTACTTC. Amino acids: CATSRDRGRPETQYF.

The rearrangement uses TRBV5-4 and TRBJ1-2; D unclear. CDR3 length: 13 residues. CDR1 is SGHNT and CDR2 is YYREEE in the germline V gene (reference sequence). Between the trimmed V and J ends, which lost 6 bases and 3 bases, there was a span of 12 bases. The CDR3: CASTDGRDYGYTF. The CDR3, as DNA: TGTGCCAGCACCGATGGAAGGGACTATGGCTACACCTTC.

CDR3 sequence reads: CASSQDLGREQYV. The CDR3 DNA reads as TGTGCCAGCAGCCAAGATTTAGGTCGCGAGCAGTACGTC. The chain has TRBV4-2 and TRBJ2-7; no clear D. Trimming took 0 bases from V and 6 from J, leaving 9 bases between them. The CDR3 totals 13 residues. Germline-derived CDR1 and CDR2 are LGHNA and YNFKEQ.

V and J are TRBV5-6 and TRBJ1-2, with a weak D call TRBD1 (5 bases). Trimming took 0 bases from V and 4 from J, leaving 10 bases between them. Germline CDR1 SGHDT, CDR2 YYEEEE. The CDR3 is 14 residues long. CDR3 DNA sequence: TGTGCCAGCAGCTTGGCCCAGGGCCCCTATGGCTACACCTTC. It translates to CASSLAQGPYGYTF.

A single count supports this clone. The V gene is TRBV28, the J gene TRBJ1-2, with D uncertain. The CDR3 consists of 14 residues. Trimming pared 5 bases from V and 5 bases from J, leaving 15 bases between. Looked up from germline, CDR1 is MDHEN and CDR2 is SYDVKM. The CDR3 is CASSLRAEIYGYTF. The CDR3 DNA follows: TGTGCCAGCAGTCTCCGGGCCGAGATTTATGGCTACACCTTC.

The genes are TRBV9 and TRBJ1-6, with 11 bases aligning to TRBD1. J lost 7 bases, V lost 3 bases, and 0 bases had no gene match. The CDR3 totals 14 residues. CDR1 is SGDLS, CDR2 YYNGEE, per germline. This CDR3 reads CASSGDRGNSPLHF. The CDR3 nucleotides are TGTGCCAGCAGCGGGGACAGGGGGAATTCACCCCTCCACTTT.

This clone was detected only once. The chain links TRBV28 to TRBJ2-7, with D perhaps matching TRBD2 (5 bases). Trimming pared 7 bases from V and 3 bases from J, leaving 13 bases between. The CDR3 has 13 residues. Germline V CDR1 and CDR2: MDHEN, SYDVKM. The CDR3 protein is CASTKVAFYEQYF. The CDR3 bases are TGTGCCAGCACCAAGGTAGCGTTCTACGAGCAGTACTTC.

The chain carries TRBV27 and TRBJ1-4, with D perhaps TRBD1 (5 bases). V lost 7 bases and J 8 bases, leaving 20 bases between the germline ends. Germline CDR1 and CDR2: MNHEY and SMNVEV (reference sequence). The CDR3 loop spans 15 amino acids. In DNA, the CDR3 is TGTGCCAGCAACCGGGCCTGGGGGGTTGGGGAAAAACTGTTTTTT. Translated: CASNRAWGVGEKLFF.

The rearrangement joins TRBV28 to TRBJ1-3; 9 nucleotides agree with TRBD1. The germline V gene encodes CDR1 MDHEN and CDR2 SYDVKM. The V and J ends lost 8 bases and 5 bases, in that order; junction bases with no gene match: 16. The CDR3 loop spans 17 amino acids. This CDR3 is CASWTGVRGVVRNTIYF. The CDR3 DNA sequence: TGTGCCAGCTGGACAGGGGTTAGGGGAGTGGTTCGAAACACCATATATTTT.

V usage is TRBV19 and J usage is TRBJ1-2; D is uncertain. The V gene lost 3 bases and the J gene lost 5 bases, with 13 bases spanning the gap. The length of the CDR3 is 14 residues. The germline V gene has CDR1 LNHDA and CDR2 SQIVND (reference sequence). The CDR3 nucleotides are TGTGCCAGTAGTATTCAGACGGGTGGATATGGCTACACCTTC. This sequence encodes CASSIQTGGYGYTF.

The rearrangement joins TRBV28 to TRBJ2-2; D is possibly TRBD1 or TRBD2 (5 bases each). CDR3 length: 16 residues. The V gene lost 3 bases and the J gene lost 4 bases, with 15 bases spanning the gap. CDR1 MDHEN and CDR2 SYDVKM come from the germline V gene. The chain's CDR3 is CASSFPQGRGTGELFF. The CDR3 nucleotides are TGTGCCAGCAGTTTTCCCCAGGGTCGGGGCACCGGGGAGCTGTTTTTT.

V gene TRBV4-2 combines with J gene TRBJ2-1; D is ambiguous. Germline V gene sequence: CDR1 LGHNA, CDR2 YNFKEQ. The CDR3 is 14 amino acids. Between the trimmed V and J ends, which lost 0 bases and 2 bases, there was a span of 5 bases. The CDR3 spells CASSQELPYNEQFF. The CDR3 nucleotides read TGTGCCAGCAGCCAAGAGCTCCCCTACAATGAGCAGTTCTTC.

The rearrangement uses TRBV5-1 and TRBJ1-1; possibly TRBD1 for D (5 bases). V was shortened by 0 bases and J by 4 bases, with 13 bases between the two germline ends. Germline loops: CDR1 SGHRS, CDR2 YFSETQ. The CDR3 spans 15 residues. This chain's CDR3 is CASSLAGGIITEAFF. The CDR3 nucleotides read TGCGCCAGCAGCTTGGCCGGGGGGATCATCACTGAAGCTTTCTTT.

The chain combines TRBV5-6 with TRBJ1-4; 7 nucleotides agree with TRBD1. The J segment lost 0 bases and the V segment lost 4 bases, leaving 6 bases of the junction unmatched. CDR1 is SGHDT and CDR2 is YYEEEE in the germline V gene. This CDR3 spans 16 amino acids. DNA for the CDR3: TGTGCCAGCAGCACGACAGGGTTGGCAACTAATGAAAAACTGTTTTTT. This sequence encodes CASSTTGLATNEKLFF.